This paragraph reports one T cell receptor (beta chain). Its antigen is currently not known. The sample holds no much larger clone one base away, and base qualities are not on file. Trimming costs V 4 bases and J 6 bases, and their ends lie 7 bases apart. CDR1 and CDR2 are drawn from the germline V gene: SGHAT, FQNNGV. The CDR3 contains 13 residues, cysteine and phenylalanine counted. CDR3 DNA only is kept here, 39 bases in frame from base 1. TCRbeta CDR3 regions were amplified from genomic DNA by means of the immunoSEQ Assay, a bias-controlled multiplex PCR. The authors processed their data as follows. The number of nucleated cells in each sample was estimated from the amplification of reference gene primers within the assay. To quantify the absolute abundance of each unique TCRbeta CDR3 rearrangement, sequence reads were collapsed and filtered. For each sample, productive Simpson clonality was calculated as the square root of Simpson's diversity index across productive rearrangements. Here the immuneACCESS table is served through TCRdb, limited to in-frame sequences with V and J called. Missing clones are a known gap in these copies; in checked studies unresolved V genes cover under half, and the rest lacks a known reason. Clonal size and the V and J genes are those of that table, whereas D and trimming came from the DNA. This sample comprises about 190,000 clones, around 89% of them detected only once. Approximately 4% of the sample belongs to the ten largest clones.

The data derive from a study of blood T cell repertoires in COVID-19 (TCRdb year 2020). As for the study more broadly: Samples from collaborators originated in the United States, Italy and Spain and spanned both the acute and convalescent phases of COVID-19. The material from the prospective study consisted of cDNA or gDNA derived from T cells, B-cell-depleted T cells, or PBMCs. Deeply sampled blood TCRbeta repertoires from subjects exposed to, actively infected with, or recovered from COVID-19 were included in the dataset. The repertoires were released in a freely available public database intended as a resource for research on the immune response to SARS-CoV-2. Samples were obtained from the ongoing ImmuneRACE study (first 160 participants) and from 950 to 1,500 subjects provided by 6 global collaborators. Nearly every sample came with metadata listing a de-identified subject ID, COVID-19 status, age in years and sex. Where available, HLA class I and class II types were taken from metadata supplied by the sample provider and were not determined by assay-based typing.

Overall study outcomes, separate from this receptor: The quantity of clinical and demographic metadata differed by source and by participant and was supplied without curation.

Collaborating institutions collected whole blood in K2EDTA tubes following their own protocols. For TCRbeta analysis, collaborator samples were shipped as frozen whole blood, as isolated PBMCs, or as DNA extracted from either sample type. The chain is made from TRBV11-2 and TRBJ1-6; the D gene lacks a confident call. This sequence originates from a human donor in a cohort sampled during active COVID-19. The sample was peripheral blood. The CDR3 region has the sequence CASSYGLNSPLHF. The DNA sequence follows: TGTGCCAGCAGCTACGGTCTTAATTCACCCCTCCACTTT.